A selection of T cell receptor beta chains follows, all from one sample in a study of T cells in Graves' hyperthyroidism and ophthalmopathy. From the multiplex PCR reads, TCRdb called clonotypes with MiXCR, one entry per CDR3 protein. The repertoire holds a few hundred thousand distinct CDR3 sequences, with approximately 25% as singletons. Sequencing used blood. The receptors shown here come from a man aged 45-65 years with Graves' hyperthyroidism. The CDR3 runs from the conserved cysteine through the conserved F or W. Each record gives: V gene, J gene, clone size, D gene, CDR3 DNA, CDR3 protein. The D gene is left open where the match is weak. Rows give clone size only sometimes, using once, few, many, or a class for an expanded clone.

V gene: TRBV9
J gene: TRBJ2-5
clone size: medium-sized
D gene: TRBD1
CDR3 DNA: TGTGCCAGCAGCGTAGGACAGGGTGACCAGTACTTC
CDR3 protein: CASSVGQGDQYF

V gene: TRBV5-1
J gene: TRBJ1-1
clone size: few
D gene: -
CDR3 DNA: TGCGCCAGCAGCTTGGCCGGGCAGGGCGTGAACACTGAAGCTTTCTTT
CDR3 protein: CASSLAGQGVNTEAFF

V gene: TRBV20-1
J gene: TRBJ2-2
clone size: few
D gene: -
CDR3 DNA: TGCAGTGCTAGAGATGGTCGGACTAACACCGGGGAGCTGTTTTTT
CDR3 protein: CSARDGRTNTGELFF

V gene: TRBV6-1
J gene: TRBJ1-3
clone size: -
D gene: TRBD1
CDR3 DNA: TGTGCCAGCAGGACAGGGACTTCAACTGGAAACACCATATATTTT
CDR3 protein: CASRTGTSTGNTIYF

V gene: TRBV3-1
J gene: TRBJ2-5
clone size: few
D gene: TRBD1
CDR3 DNA: TGTGCCAGCAGCCCCAAAACATTGTTGGGACAGCTCCAAGAGACCCAGTACTTC
CDR3 protein: CASSPKTLLGQLQETQYF

V gene: TRBV3-1
J gene: TRBJ2-7
clone size: few
D gene: TRBD1
CDR3 DNA: TGTGCCAGCAGCCATACGATCCGGGACAGGGGATCCCACGAGCAGTACTTC
CDR3 protein: CASSHTIRDRGSHEQYF

V gene: TRBV7-8
J gene: TRBJ2-7
clone size: many
D gene: -
CDR3 DNA: TGTGCCAGCAGCGAACCGGACAGCTACGAGCAGTACTTC
CDR3 protein: CASSEPDSYEQYF

V gene: TRBV3-1
J gene: TRBJ2-7
clone size: -
D gene: -
CDR3 DNA: TGTGCCAGCAGCCGAGCTAGGTCCAAGCAGTACTTC
CDR3 protein: CASSRARSKQYF

V gene: TRBV9
J gene: TRBJ1-6
clone size: -
D gene: -
CDR3 DNA: TGTGCCAGCAGCCTCGGACGAGGAGATAATTCACCCCTCCACTTT
CDR3 protein: CASSLGRGDNSPLHF

V gene: TRBV6-1
J gene: TRBJ2-1
clone size: many
D gene: TRBD1
CDR3 DNA: TGTGCCAGCAGTGAACAGGGGGCTTTGTACAATGAGCAGTTCTTC
CDR3 protein: CASSEQGALYNEQFF

V gene: TRBV15
J gene: TRBJ2-1
clone size: -
D gene: -
CDR3 DNA: TGTGCCACCAGCAGAGGGGGCCGGTCCAATGAGCAGTTCTTC
CDR3 protein: CATSRGGRSNEQFF

V gene: TRBV10-3
J gene: TRBJ2-3
clone size: -
D gene: -
CDR3 DNA: TGTGCCATCAGTGAGAAAGATACGCAGTATTTT
CDR3 protein: CAISEKDTQYF

V gene: TRBV6-1
J gene: TRBJ1-5
clone size: -
D gene: TRBD1
CDR3 DNA: TGTGCCAGCAGGGACCCGGGACAGAGCAATCAGCCCCAGCATTTT
CDR3 protein: CASRDPGQSNQPQHF

V gene: TRBV6-1
J gene: TRBJ1-2
clone size: -
D gene: -
CDR3 DNA: TGTGCCAGCAGGCCCCAGGGTTTGGAGGGCTACACCTTC
CDR3 protein: CASRPQGLEGYTF

V gene: TRBV9
J gene: TRBJ1-4
clone size: few
D gene: -
CDR3 DNA: TGTGCCAGCAGCGGGGACCGGGGGGAAAAACTGTTTTTT
CDR3 protein: CASSGDRGEKLFF

V gene: TRBV12-3/TRBV12-4
J gene: TRBJ2-1
clone size: -
D gene: -
CDR3 DNA: TGTGCCAGCAGTTTAGCGGTAATAAATGAGCAGTTCTTC
CDR3 protein: CASSLAVINEQFF

V gene: TRBV18
J gene: TRBJ2-1
clone size: few
D gene: -
CDR3 DNA: TGTGCCAGCTCACCAAAATCGCAGGTGATCTACAATGAGCAGTTCTTC
CDR3 protein: CASSPKSQVIYNEQFF

V gene: TRBV7-9
J gene: TRBJ2-7
clone size: many
D gene: TRBD1
CDR3 DNA: TGTGCCAGCAGCGCCGGGGACAGCAGCTCCTACGAGCAGTACTTC
CDR3 protein: CASSAGDSSSYEQYF

V gene: TRBV11-2
J gene: TRBJ2-1
clone size: many
D gene: -
CDR3 DNA: TGTGCCAGCAGCTTAGGCACCGGGGGTGAGCAGTTCTTC
CDR3 protein: CASSLGTGGEQFF

V gene: TRBV27
J gene: TRBJ1-1
clone size: few
D gene: TRBD1
CDR3 DNA: TGTGCCAGCAGTCGGGACAGGGTGAGCACTGAAGCTTTCTTT
CDR3 protein: CASSRDRVSTEAFF

V gene: TRBV6-1
J gene: TRBJ2-7
clone size: -
D gene: TRBD2
CDR3 DNA: TGTGCCAGCAGCCAAAAACCGGGACTAGCGGGAGTCCTAATCCGTGAGCAGTACTTC
CDR3 protein: CASSQKPGLAGVLIREQYF

V gene: TRBV5-1
J gene: TRBJ2-3
clone size: many
D gene: TRBD1
CDR3 DNA: TGCGCCAGCAGCTTGGCCGACAGGGCGGATACGCAGTATTTT
CDR3 protein: CASSLADRADTQYF

V gene: TRBV6-1
J gene: TRBJ2-3
clone size: many
D gene: -
CDR3 DNA: TGTGCCAGCACCTTGACAGAAGCTAGCACAGATACGCAGTATTTT
CDR3 protein: CASTLTEASTDTQYF

V gene: TRBV9
J gene: TRBJ2-7
clone size: -
D gene: TRBD2
CDR3 DNA: TGTGCCAGCTGTAGCGGGACTAGCGGGTTTGAGCAGTACTTC
CDR3 protein: CASCSGTSGFEQYF

V gene: TRBV11-3
J gene: TRBJ2-5
clone size: many
D gene: -
CDR3 DNA: TGTGCCAGCAGCCCAGGACCCCCCCGGGCCCAAGAGACCCAGTACTTC
CDR3 protein: CASSPGPPRAQETQYF

V gene: TRBV6-6
J gene: TRBJ2-7
clone size: many
D gene: -
CDR3 DNA: TGTGCCAGCAGTTACTCTCGTGAGTACGAGCAGTACTTC
CDR3 protein: CASSYSREYEQYF

V gene: TRBV11-2
J gene: TRBJ2-1
clone size: many
D gene: -
CDR3 DNA: TGTGCCAGCAGCGTGGGCGTTAGGCCCAATGAGCAGTTCTTC
CDR3 protein: CASSVGVRPNEQFF

V gene: TRBV7-9
J gene: TRBJ2-7
clone size: many
D gene: -
CDR3 DNA: TGTGCCAGCAGCTTAGCGTATAGGGAGAGGTACTACGAGCAGTACTTC
CDR3 protein: CASSLAYRERYYEQYF

V gene: TRBV3-1
J gene: TRBJ1-3
clone size: few
D gene: -
CDR3 DNA: TGTGCCAGCAGCCAAGAGCGTGGAAACACCATATATTTT
CDR3 protein: CASSQERGNTIYF

V gene: TRBV6-1
J gene: TRBJ2-5
clone size: many
D gene: -
CDR3 DNA: TGTGCCAGCAGTGCTAGACCGGCCTCAGGGGAGACCCAGTACTTC
CDR3 protein: CASSARPASGETQYF

V gene: TRBV6-1
J gene: TRBJ1-3
clone size: -
D gene: TRBD1
CDR3 DNA: TGTGCCAGCAGTGAGAACAGGGGGGCTGGAAACACCATATATTTT
CDR3 protein: CASSENRGAGNTIYF

V gene: TRBV6-1
J gene: TRBJ2-7
clone size: -
D gene: -
CDR3 DNA: TGTGCCACCAGTGACGCAAGGACGGTCCCCTACGAGCAGTACTTC
CDR3 protein: CATSDARTVPYEQYF

V gene: TRBV6-2/TRBV6-3
J gene: TRBJ2-2
clone size: -
D gene: -
CDR3 DNA: TGTGCCAGCAGCGTCAGGGGGCGGGAGGCCGGGGAGCTGTTTTTT
CDR3 protein: CASSVRGREAGELFF

V gene: TRBV28
J gene: TRBJ1-6
clone size: many
D gene: -
CDR3 DNA: TGTGCCAGCATCCCAATCTTGGGAGTGAATTCACCCCTCCACTTT
CDR3 protein: CASIPILGVNSPLHF

V gene: TRBV20-1
J gene: TRBJ2-7
clone size: -
D gene: TRBD1
CDR3 DNA: TGCAGTGCGGAGACAGGGCCCTCCTACGAGCAGTACTTC
CDR3 protein: CSAETGPSYEQYF

V gene: TRBV3-1
J gene: TRBJ1-5
clone size: many
D gene: -
CDR3 DNA: TGTGCCAGCAGCCAACCAACGAGCGGGCCCCAGCATTTT
CDR3 protein: CASSQPTSGPQHF

V gene: TRBV6-2/TRBV6-3
J gene: TRBJ2-4
clone size: many
D gene: TRBD2
CDR3 DNA: TGTGCCAGCAGTTTCCTAGCGGGAGTGGGAAAAAACATTCAGTACTTC
CDR3 protein: CASSFLAGVGKNIQYF

V gene: TRBV12-3/TRBV12-4
J gene: TRBJ2-5
clone size: many
D gene: -
CDR3 DNA: TGTGCCAGCAGCGTAGGGGGAGAGACCCAGTACTTC
CDR3 protein: CASSVGGETQYF

V gene: TRBV18
J gene: TRBJ1-5
clone size: many
D gene: -
CDR3 DNA: TGTGCCAGCTCACCACAGGGTTCCGATCAGCCCCAGCATTTT
CDR3 protein: CASSPQGSDQPQHF

V gene: TRBV20-1
J gene: TRBJ2-1
clone size: many
D gene: -
CDR3 DNA: TGCAGTGCTAGCCGGATCGTTAATGAGCAGTTCTTC
CDR3 protein: CSASRIVNEQFF

V gene: TRBV6-2/TRBV6-3
J gene: TRBJ2-7
clone size: many
D gene: TRBD2
CDR3 DNA: TGTGCCAGCAGCCACCCCGAGCAGTCGGGGGGGCAGTACTTC
CDR3 protein: CASSHPEQSGGQYF

V gene: TRBV11-2
J gene: TRBJ2-2
clone size: -
D gene: TRBD2
CDR3 DNA: TGTGCCAGCAGCTTAGATGGCCTAGCGGCCACCGGGGAGCTGTTTTTT
CDR3 protein: CASSLDGLAATGELFF

V gene: TRBV29-1
J gene: TRBJ2-1
clone size: few
D gene: -
CDR3 DNA: TGCAGCGTTGAAGATCTTCGGGATGAGCAGTTCTTC
CDR3 protein: CSVEDLRDEQFF

V gene: TRBV7-2
J gene: TRBJ1-4
clone size: -
D gene: -
CDR3 DNA: TGTGCCAGCAGCCTCATCGGGAGGACCCTTAATGAAAAACTGTTTTTT
CDR3 protein: CASSLIGRTLNEKLFF

V gene: TRBV4-1
J gene: TRBJ2-1
clone size: few
D gene: TRBD2
CDR3 DNA: TGCGCCAGCAGCCAAGACGTGAGCGGGACTGGGGCGGGGGAGCAGTTCTTC
CDR3 protein: CASSQDVSGTGAGEQFF

V gene: TRBV10-2
J gene: TRBJ2-7
clone size: -
D gene: TRBD2
CDR3 DNA: TGCGCCAGCAGTGATGAGACTAGCGGGAGATGGTCCTACGAGCAGTACTTC
CDR3 protein: CASSDETSGRWSYEQYF

V gene: TRBV19
J gene: TRBJ1-2
clone size: few
D gene: -
CDR3 DNA: TGTGCCAGTAGTTGGAGGACAGAGGTTAACTATGGCTACACCTTC
CDR3 protein: CASSWRTEVNYGYTF

V gene: TRBV30
J gene: TRBJ2-1
clone size: -
D gene: -
CDR3 DNA: TGTGCCTGGGGTGGCGGAGGTAATGAGCAGTTCTTC
CDR3 protein: CAWGGGGNEQFF

V gene: TRBV24-1
J gene: TRBJ2-3
clone size: few
D gene: -
CDR3 DNA: TGTGCCACCAGTGATGGCGGCACAGATACGCAGTATTTT
CDR3 protein: CATSDGGTDTQYF

V gene: TRBV19
J gene: TRBJ2-7
clone size: -
D gene: -
CDR3 DNA: TGTGCCAGTAGTATAACGAGGGACCCCAACTACGAGCAGTACTTC
CDR3 protein: CASSITRDPNYEQYF

V gene: TRBV28
J gene: TRBJ2-7
clone size: few
D gene: TRBD2
CDR3 DNA: TGTGCCAGCAGTTTAGTCGGACTAGCGGAGATATCCTACGAGCAGTACTTC
CDR3 protein: CASSLVGLAEISYEQYF

V gene: TRBV5-1
J gene: TRBJ2-1
clone size: -
D gene: TRBD1
CDR3 DNA: TGCGCCAGCAGCCGGGGGACAGGTCCTAACGTCAATGAGCAGTTCTTC
CDR3 protein: CASSRGTGPNVNEQFF

V gene: TRBV6-2/TRBV6-3
J gene: TRBJ2-5
clone size: many
D gene: -
CDR3 DNA: TGTGCCAGCAAAATCGGGGGAGGAGAGACCCAGTACTTC
CDR3 protein: CASKIGGGETQYF

V gene: TRBV12-3/TRBV12-4
J gene: TRBJ2-7
clone size: few
D gene: -
CDR3 DNA: TGTGCCAGCAGTTGGGCAAACGAGCAGTACTTC
CDR3 protein: CASSWANEQYF

V gene: TRBV27
J gene: TRBJ2-2
clone size: few
D gene: -
CDR3 DNA: TGTGCCAGCAGCAGAAGACTGAACGCGAACACCGGGGAGCTGTTTTTT
CDR3 protein: CASSRRLNANTGELFF

V gene: TRBV6-1
J gene: TRBJ2-5
clone size: once
D gene: -
CDR3 DNA: TGTGCCAGCAGTGAGATAACTAGGCGAGAGACCCAGTACTTC
CDR3 protein: CASSEITRRETQYF

V gene: TRBV20-1
J gene: TRBJ2-3
clone size: few
D gene: TRBD2
CDR3 DNA: TGCAGTGCTATTTATAGCGGGAGGCCCACAGATACGCAGTATTTT
CDR3 protein: CSAIYSGRPTDTQYF